The rows below give T cell receptor beta chains drawn from one sample of a study of OX40 agonist ivuxolimab in advanced cancers. Assay used: immunoSEQ multiplex PCR; TCRdb lists only in-frame clones, some missing. The sample yields over 90,000 clones, 85% to 90% seen once. The sequenced sample was CD4+ or CD8+ T cells sorted from blood, obtained in a trial of the OX40 agonist ivuxolimab. The receptors come from an adult with an advanced solid tumor such as melanoma, head and neck, liver or kidney cancer. CDR3s include the opening cysteine and the closing phenylalanine or tryptophan. Fields, in order: J gene, V gene, CDR3 protein.

TRBJ2-2 | TRBV2 | CASSDGGGRTGELFF
TRBJ2-7 | TRBV5-1 | CASRGGSSLPYEQYF
TRBJ2-7 | TRBV10-3 | CAISRDRDFMEQYF
TRBJ1-2 | TRBV19 | CASRNRGSPNYGYTF
TRBJ2-5 | TRBV9 | CASSYGQGGETQYF
TRBJ2-1 | TRBV2 | CASRGGTSGSSYNEQFF
TRBJ2-1 | TRBV7-9 | CASSTYLSSYNEQFF
TRBJ2-5 | TRBV5-1 | CASSLQPGTGQQETQYF
TRBJ2-2 | TRBV18 | CASSPLVTIAGTNTGELFF
TRBJ2-2 | TRBV30 | CAWGYGLAGNTGELFF
TRBJ2-1 | TRBV6-1 | CASSELPGYNEQFF
TRBJ2-3 | TRBV7-6 | CASSLEAGGRSTDTQYF
TRBJ2-7 | TRBV5-6 | CASSEKGTGRFYEQYF
TRBJ2-2 | TRBV5-4 | CASSPPGTGGDTGELFF
TRBJ2-1 | TRBV7-6 | CASSLGGDPTAEQFF
TRBJ1-1 | TRBV6-5 | CASSRTGRTEAFF
TRBJ2-5 | TRBV19 | CASSRLAGVGETQYF
TRBJ2-6 | TRBV4-1 | CASSQSLQPNSGANVLTF
TRBJ2-7 | TRBV5-4 | CASSSGLLSYEQYF
TRBJ2-5 | TRBV5-1 | CASSRRDLRGETQYF
TRBJ2-7 | TRBV4-2 | CASSQDHTGYGEQYF
TRBJ1-4 | TRBV11-2 | CASSFLWGEKLFF
TRBJ1-2 | TRBV6-5 | CASTNAGTNYGYTF
- | TRBV5-8 | CASSLGQVYEQYF
TRBJ1-3 | TRBV14 | CASSQGQGGGGNTIYF
TRBJ2-1 | TRBV19 | CASGMTGDVYNEQFF
TRBJ2-5 | TRBV20-1 | CSAIQETQYF
TRBJ1-2 | TRBV6-1 | CASSVNFYVNYGYTF
TRBJ2-5 | TRBV5-1 | CASSLQGREETQYF
TRBJ2-2 | TRBV29-1 | CSARLDLNTGELFF
TRBJ2-3 | TRBV19 | CASSRGRLTDTQYF
TRBJ2-2 | TRBV5-6 | CASSVTSGRYTGELFF
TRBJ2-1 | TRBV27 | CASSLTGTRPYNEQFF
TRBJ2-4 | TRBV18 | CASSPAQASGDIQYF
TRBJ2-7 | TRBV27 | CASSLVDSYEQYF
TRBJ1-1 | TRBV7-9 | CASSPGTVYTEAFF
TRBJ2-1 | TRBV28 | CASSSGLAVNYNEQFF
TRBJ1-1 | TRBV14 | CASSTRGSGGTEAFF
TRBJ2-1 | TRBV5-4 | CASSQDRGQYNEQFF
TRBJ2-6 | TRBV6-1 | CASSGGQGTSGANVLTF
TRBJ1-1 | TRBV27 | CASRSRPLQATEAFF
TRBJ2-3 | TRBV20-1 | CSARTGGTQYF
TRBJ1-4 | TRBV6-1 | CASSWARDSEKLFF
TRBJ2-2 | TRBV7-2 | CASTRDRGPQTGELFF
TRBJ1-5 | TRBV19 | CASTDTNSNQPQHF
TRBJ2-1 | TRBV30 | CAWSGGTYSYNEQFF
TRBJ2-7 | TRBV28 | CASSLSPDWHEQYF
TRBJ2-5 | TRBV18 | CASSPPNFGGEETQYF